The clone carrying this TCR beta chain showed up just once. This sample is part of a study of control samples from healthy donors and cancer patients. J gave up 1 base and V 3 bases, and 3 bases lay outside the gene matches. The CDR3 spans 15 residues. Germline V gene sequence: CDR1 SGDLS, CDR2 YYNGEE. Sequenced by immunoSEQ multiplex PCR; TCRdb stores in-frame clones only, minus some. The data contain approximately 150,000 clones, approximately 96% of them singletons. This TCR was recovered from a woman aged 25 to 39 in good health. Sequencing was performed on blood. The chain combines TRBV9 with TRBJ2-1; 8 nucleotides line up with TRBD2. The CDR3 DNA reads as TGTGCCAGCAGCGAGGCGGGAGGATCCTACAATGAGCAGTTCTTC. It translates to CASSEAGGSYNEQFF.